This T cell receptor beta chain was found in a study of control samples from healthy donors and cancer patients (dated by TCRdb to the early 2020s). Including the terminal cysteine and phenylalanine, the CDR3 comprises 16 residues. Only the CDR3 DNA stays, 48 bases, in frame from base 1. To prepare the library, the immunoSEQ multiplex PCR assay was applied. TCRdb took this table from immuneACCESS and kept in-frame rearrangements with V and J called. Such tables lack part of the clones; where checked against another copy, unresolved V genes explain under half of the gap, and the rest is unexplained. The sample table holds approximately 89,000 clones, of which 85% were seen once. Roughly 2.1% of the sample comes from the top ten. To note about this clone: It lacks a known antigen. No much larger clone exists at a distance of one base, and base qualities are not known.

Sequenced input: blood. The clonotype comes from a woman in her thirties or forties in good health. The chain joins TRBV21-1 to TRBJ1-2. TRBV21-1 corresponds to a pseudogene. The sequenced DNA: TGTGCCAGCAGCCCTGGGGGGAGGGAATGGGACTATGGCTACACCTTC. This codes for CASSPGGREWDYGYTF.